Given below is one TCR beta chain in context. Its antigen is undetermined. This sample was included in a study of T cell responses to AZD1222 COVID-19 vaccine. General study results and limits: Researchers report vaccine-associated CD4 TCRs spanning spike, with dominance at 160-218 and 743-854. Clonal diversity may have been underestimated, and the donors were mostly white British, with more females than males. Two AZD1222 administrations were followed by greater Spike-specific TCR breadth and depth.

There are 14 residues in the CDR3. In germline, CDR1 is KGHSH, CDR2 LQKENI. Trimming pared 2 bases from V and 3 bases from J, leaving 10 bases between. The assay was immunoSEQ multiplex PCR, and TCRdb's table has in-frame clones only and misses some. This sample has about 270,000 clones, with 90% to 95% found just once. This receptor was obtained from an adult who received the AZD1222 COVID-19 vaccine. V usage is TRBV18 and J usage is TRBJ1-1; tentative D call: TRBD1 (6 bases). The source was peripheral blood, collected 28 days after the second AZD1222 dose. The CDR3, as DNA: TGTGCCAGCTCACCAATGAGGGGGGACACTGAAGCTTTCTTT. Translation: CASSPMRGDTEAFF.